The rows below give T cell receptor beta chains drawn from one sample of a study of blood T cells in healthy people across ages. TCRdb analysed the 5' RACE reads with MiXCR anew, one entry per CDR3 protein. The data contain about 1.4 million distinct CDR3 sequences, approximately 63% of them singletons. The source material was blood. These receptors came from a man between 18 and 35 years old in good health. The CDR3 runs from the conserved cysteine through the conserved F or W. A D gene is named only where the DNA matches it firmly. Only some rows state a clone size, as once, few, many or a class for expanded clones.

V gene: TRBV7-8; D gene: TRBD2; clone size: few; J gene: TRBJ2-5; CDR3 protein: CASSGGTSGFQETQYF; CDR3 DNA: TGTGCCAGCAGCGGGGGGACTAGCGGGTTCCAAGAGACCCAGTACTTC
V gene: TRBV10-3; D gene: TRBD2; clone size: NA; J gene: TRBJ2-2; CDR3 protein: CAISEAGGPANTGELFF; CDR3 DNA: TGTGCCATCAGTGAGGCGGGGGGACCCGCGAACACCGGGGAGCTGTTTTTT
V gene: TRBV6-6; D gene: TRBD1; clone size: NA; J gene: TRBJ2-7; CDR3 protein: CASSYRDRGLNEQYF; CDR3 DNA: TGTGCCAGCAGTTACCGGGACAGGGGGCTCAACGAGCAGTACTTC
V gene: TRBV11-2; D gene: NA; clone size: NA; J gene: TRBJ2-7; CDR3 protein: CASSSAPGTSYEQYF; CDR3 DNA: TGTGCCAGCAGCTCGGCTCCCGGGACATCCTACGAGCAGTACTTC
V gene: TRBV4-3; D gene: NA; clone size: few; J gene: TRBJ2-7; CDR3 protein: CASSQDVSEGYEQYF; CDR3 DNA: TGCGCCAGCAGCCAAGATGTGTCAGAGGGTTACGAGCAGTACTTC
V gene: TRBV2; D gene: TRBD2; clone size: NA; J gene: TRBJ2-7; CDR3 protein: CASSLTSGEYEQYF; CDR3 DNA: TGTGCCAGCAGTCTCACTAGCGGAGAATACGAGCAGTACTTC
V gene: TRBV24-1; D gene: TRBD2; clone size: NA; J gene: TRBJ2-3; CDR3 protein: CATSEPGTSGTDTQYF; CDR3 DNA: TGTGCCACCAGTGAACCCGGGACTAGCGGCACAGATACGCAGTATTTT
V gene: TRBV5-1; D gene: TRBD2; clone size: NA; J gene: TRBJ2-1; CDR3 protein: CASSLGLAGGLDNEQFF; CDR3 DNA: TGCGCCAGCAGCTTGGGACTAGCGGGAGGACTCGACAATGAGCAGTTCTTC
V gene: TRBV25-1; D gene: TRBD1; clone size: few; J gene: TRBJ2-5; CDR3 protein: CASSETRDRGPETQYF; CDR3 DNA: TGTGCCAGCAGTGAAACCCGGGACAGGGGACCAGAGACCCAGTACTTC
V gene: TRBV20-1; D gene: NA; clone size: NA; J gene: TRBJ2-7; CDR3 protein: CSAPPAGADEQYF; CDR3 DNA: TGCAGTGCCCCCCCCGCAGGAGCCGACGAGCAGTACTTC
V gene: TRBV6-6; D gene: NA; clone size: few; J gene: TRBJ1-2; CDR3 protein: CASSYSTGIYGYTF; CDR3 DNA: TGTGCCAGCAGTTACTCGACGGGAATCTATGGCTACACCTTC
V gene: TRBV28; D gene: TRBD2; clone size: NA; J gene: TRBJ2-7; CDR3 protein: CASSYISRALAGEKQYF; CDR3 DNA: TGTGCCAGCAGTTATATTAGCCGGGCACTAGCGGGAGAGAAGCAGTACTTC
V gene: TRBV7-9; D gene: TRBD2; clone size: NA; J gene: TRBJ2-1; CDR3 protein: CASSSGRLAGVNEQFF; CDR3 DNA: TGTGCCAGCAGCTCCGGGCGACTAGCGGGAGTTAATGAGCAGTTCTTC
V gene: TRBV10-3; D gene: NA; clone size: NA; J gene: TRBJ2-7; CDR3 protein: CAISDQVSSYEQYF; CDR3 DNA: TGTGCCATCAGTGATCAGGTGAGCTCCTACGAGCAGTACTTC
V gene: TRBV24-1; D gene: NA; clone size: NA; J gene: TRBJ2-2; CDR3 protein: CATAGPNTGELFF; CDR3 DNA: TGTGCCACTGCCGGGCCTAACACCGGGGAGCTGTTTTTT
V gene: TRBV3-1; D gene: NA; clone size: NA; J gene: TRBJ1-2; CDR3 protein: CASSRGDRDKHYGYTF; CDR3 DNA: TGTGCCAGCAGTAGAGGGGACCGGGATAAGCACTATGGCTACACCTTC
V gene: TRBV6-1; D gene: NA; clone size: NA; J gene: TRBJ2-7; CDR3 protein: CASIPPGLTYEQYF; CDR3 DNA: TGTGCCAGCATTCCCCCCGGGCTTACCTACGAGCAGTACTTC
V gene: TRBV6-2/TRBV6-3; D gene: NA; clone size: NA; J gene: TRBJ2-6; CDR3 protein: CASLRDSSGANVLTF; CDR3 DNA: TGTGCCAGTTTGAGGGATTCCTCTGGGGCCAACGTCCTGACTTTC
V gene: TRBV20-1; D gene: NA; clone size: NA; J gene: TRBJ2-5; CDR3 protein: CSARAGYGGVQETQYF; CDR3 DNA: TGCAGTGCTAGGGCGGGGTATGGCGGGGTTCAAGAGACCCAGTACTTC
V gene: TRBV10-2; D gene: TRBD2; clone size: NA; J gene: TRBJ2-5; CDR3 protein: CASSRTRRETQYF; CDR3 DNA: TGCGCCAGCAGTCGGACTAGGCGAGAGACCCAGTACTTC
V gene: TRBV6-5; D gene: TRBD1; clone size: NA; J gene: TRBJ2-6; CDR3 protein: CASSYDPQGARRNVLTF; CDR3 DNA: TGTGCCAGCAGTTACGACCCACAGGGGGCGAGGAGGAACGTCCTGACTTTC
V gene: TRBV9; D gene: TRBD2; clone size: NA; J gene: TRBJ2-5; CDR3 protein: CASSTTGTKQETQYF; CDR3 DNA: TGTGCCAGCAGCACCACCGGGACTAAACAAGAGACCCAGTACTTC
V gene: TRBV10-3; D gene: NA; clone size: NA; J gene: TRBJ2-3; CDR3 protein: CAISPSGDPLNTQYF; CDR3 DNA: TGTGCCATCAGTCCGTCGGGGGACCCTTTAAATACGCAGTATTTT
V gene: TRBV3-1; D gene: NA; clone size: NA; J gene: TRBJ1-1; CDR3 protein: CASRAPGHEAFF; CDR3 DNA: TGTGCCAGCCGTGCACCCGGGCATGAAGCTTTCTTT
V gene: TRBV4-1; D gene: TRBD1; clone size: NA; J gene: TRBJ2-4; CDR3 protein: CASSHARQGGNIQYF; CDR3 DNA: TGCGCCAGCAGCCACGCTCGACAGGGGGGGAACATTCAGTACTTC
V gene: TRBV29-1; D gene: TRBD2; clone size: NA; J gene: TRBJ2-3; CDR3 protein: CSVEGLAGGSKGYTDTQYF; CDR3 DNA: TGCAGCGTTGAGGGACTAGCGGGGGGGTCCAAAGGATACACAGATACGCAGTATTTT
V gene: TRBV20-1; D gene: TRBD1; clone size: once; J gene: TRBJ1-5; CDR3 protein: CSAQGGAGQPQHF; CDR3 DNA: TGCAGTGCACAAGGGGGCGCCGGTCAGCCCCAGCATTTT
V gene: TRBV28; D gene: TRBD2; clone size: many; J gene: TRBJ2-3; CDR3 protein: CASSFTSGGTDTQYF; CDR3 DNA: TGTGCCAGCAGCTTTACTAGCGGGGGCACAGATACGCAGTATTTT
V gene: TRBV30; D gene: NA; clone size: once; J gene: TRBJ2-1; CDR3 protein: CAWSDNNEQFF; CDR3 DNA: TGTGCCTGGAGTGATAACAATGAGCAGTTCTTC
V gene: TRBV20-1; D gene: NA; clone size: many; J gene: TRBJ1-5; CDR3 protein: CSARDFRSENQPQHF; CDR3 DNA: TGCAGTGCTAGAGATTTCCGGTCGGAGAATCAGCCCCAGCATTTT
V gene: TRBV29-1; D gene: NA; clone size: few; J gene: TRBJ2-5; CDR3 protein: CSVVFQAETQYF; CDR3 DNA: TGCAGCGTTGTTTTTCAGGCAGAGACCCAGTACTTC